This T cell receptor (beta chain) was profiled in a study of cytomegalovirus exposure and HLA in healthy donors (dated by TCRdb to 2016 to 2017). Notes on the research overall: An earlier analysis of roughly 630 of the donors reported 250 to 350 Gb of sequence data and 100 million to 140 million unique TCR beta sequences from around 200 million T cells. An early release covering more than 500 HLA-typed donors comprised roughly 300 gigabases of sequencing data and roughly 85 million unique TCR sequences. The genetic ancestry cluster associated with self-reported Caucasian donors included about 84% of the 398 genotyped donors. The study was designed to test whether signatures of past pathogen exposure could be identified by cataloging public T cell receptors. The T cell repertoires of 666 subjects were profiled by immunosequencing and related to cytomegalovirus serostatus. A separate validation cohort of 100 to 150 different subjects was used in addition to the approximately 700-subject first cohort. To predict cytomegalovirus infection status, the study combined high-throughput TCR immunosequencing, statistical association of individual TCRs with disease status, and machine learning. A later analysis re-analyzed previously published TCR beta repertoires from roughly 630 donors and added high-resolution HLA genotyping to study TCR occurrence patterns. In the later analysis, no new phenotypic data were used to find candidate immune exposures; instead, reliance was placed on TCR beta sequences and their occurrence across donors. To decide whether each TCR beta V gene segment behaved as functional or pseudogenic, an earlier analysis of fewer than 750 of the donors relied on high-throughput TCR beta sequencing. Donor age, sex, ethnicity and CMV serostatus were compiled together with the repertoire data. In a later genetic analysis, genome-wide SNP genotypes for about 60% of the 666 donors were used, and that subset was treated as a discovery cohort. Every discovery cohort repertoire had been produced on one sequencing platform. HLA typing covered class I and class II loci at four-digit resolution. Typing coverage varied by locus: roughly 620-630 donors for A, B, C, DRB1 and DQB1; approximately 500 for DQA1; more than 600 for DPA1; under 490 for DPB1. A few DR-DQ haplotypes were treated as single units for association and clustering because of strong linkage in the cohort. On average, over 200,000 unique TCR beta nucleotide sequences were sequenced per donor among 398 genotyped donors of the cohort, with around 19% of those sequences being non-productive.

The cohort comprised around 690 healthy bone marrow donors. All cohort members were sampled while nominally healthy, although unrecorded immune exposures were likely present. The donor was CMV seropositive and was included in the group of some 290 seropositive cohort members. Each donor provided a peripheral blood sample, and peripheral blood mononuclear cells were used for TCR beta sequencing. Genomic DNA was extracted from the blood cell samples with the Qiagen DNeasy Blood Extraction Kit. About this clone itself: What this receptor recognizes is not known.

CDR1 and CDR2, looked up from the germline V gene, are MDHEN and SYDVKM. The CDR3 measures 16 amino acids from cysteine to phenylalanine. The kept DNA is CDR3 alone, 48 bases in frame from the first base. Here V drops 1 base and J drops 4 bases, and the junction holds 6 bases not matched to any gene. Receptor libraries were prepared by the immunoSEQ multiplex PCR assay. A mixture of 60 forward primers for TCR Vbeta segments and 13 reverse primers for TCR Jbeta segments was used in the multiplex PCR. A multiplex PCR assay on genomic DNA amplified the CDR3 region of rearranged TCR beta genes. The amplified TCR beta libraries were sequenced on the Illumina HiSeq System as 87-base-pair reads. In the authors' own workflow: A later analysis counted 65 million to 90 million unique TCR beta chains across the approximately 700 repertoires, and around 9.9 million of these chains were shared by at least two donors. A nearest-neighbor algorithm error-corrected the raw reads and collapsed the reads into unique sequences, merging closely related sequences to remove PCR and sequencing errors. Alignment of CDR3 sequences to IMGT reference sequences was used to assign V, D and J gene segments. For a sequence to be retained, at least a six-nucleotide match to both a V gene segment and a J gene segment was required. Rearrangements were classified as productive when the CDR3 lacked stop codons and remained in frame with V and J, and all other rearrangements were classified as non-productive. CDR3 was defined according to IMGT convention as the region running from the second conserved V-encoded cysteine to the conserved J-encoded phenylalanine. Sequences without an unambiguous match to a single V gene segment were excluded from the earlier analysis of approximately 600 of the donors. In an earlier analysis of approximately 610 of the donors, V segments were called functional above 56.7% productive rearrangements and were called segregating when the between-donor standard deviation exceeded 5%. To diagnose cytomegalovirus status from the catalog of TCR beta chain sequences, a statistical classification framework was built. A later analysis assigned V and J genes by comparing TCR nucleotide sequences with IMGT/GENE-DB human TR gene sequences. The TCRdist pipeline was used in a later analysis to assign CDR3 sequences and most-parsimonious VDJ recombination scenarios. A later analysis defined each TCR beta chain by its CDR3 amino acid sequence plus V-gene family, and excluded reads lacking a unique V-gene family. To address suspected cross-contamination and a sequencing artifact, a later analysis removed a few hundred highly shared, low-generation-probability nucleotide sequences. In a later analysis, a clonal expansion index for each public chain was calculated from normalized within-repertoire ranks of inferred template counts. In a later analysis, generation probabilities were computed using a VDJ recombination model fitted to out-of-frame rearrangements, and the results were checked against IGoR. In a later analysis, TCR-TCR, TCR-HLA and TCR-CMV co-occurrence was scored with hypergeometric tests, and a repertoire-size bias correction was applied to TCR pairs. In a later analysis, false discovery rates were estimated by permuting HLA or CMV assignments 20 times. In a later analysis, co-occurring TCRs were grouped using DBSCAN, with TCRdist sequence similarity added in when clustering inside HLA-allele-positive subsets. For co-occurrence clustering, repertoires with fewer than 30,000 or more than 120,000 public chains were excluded, along with five or six repertoires with anomalous nucleotide sharing. TCRdb retrieved this table from immuneACCESS and kept in-frame rearrangements only. Not all clones are present; in checked studies, unresolved V genes account for under half, and no reason is known for the remainder. The V and J calls and clone size are taken from that table; D and trimming were inferred from the DNA. The table of this sample itemizes 100,000 to 150,000 clones. The ten largest account for roughly 1.7% of the sample.

Findings and caveats that apply to the study as a whole: A further reported finding was that TCR beta sequences accurately predicted the HLA-A and HLA-B alleles for most subjects in the first cohort. While some public TCRs were present in many individuals, most TCR sequences turned up only very rarely across donors. In the study, 150 to 200 TCR beta chains were listed as associated with cytomegalovirus. An association between a missense DCLRE1C variant and V-gene and J-gene trimming of TCR beta chains was found in a later genetic analysis and replicated in an independent cohort. In a later analysis, HLA-associated TCR beta chains were found to be more clonally expanded and to have lower generation probabilities than equally common non-associated chains. The classifier was reported to diagnose cytomegalovirus status with high specificity and sensitivity in both the original cohort and the validation cohort. Some IMGT-functional V segments, including TRBV6-2 and TRBV6-3, could not be told apart with the 87-base-pair reads, so those segments were excluded. Assigning TCR associations to individual alleles was difficult when HLA alleles, especially DR and DQ, strongly co-occurred. Three of the identified cytomegalovirus-associated TCR beta chains were confirmed in vitro to be specific for cytomegalovirus antigens. A later analysis found that most CMV-associated TCR beta chains appeared HLA-restricted, with HLA associations seemingly driven largely by CMV exposure. At a false discovery rate of 0.05, a later analysis linked some 17,000 TCR beta sequences to specific HLA alleles. The authors suggested that the approach could potentially be generalized to other disease states and immunological phenotypes. Broadly in line with IMGT annotations, most TCR beta V segments showed up in productive rearrangements about 87% or about 30% of the time in an earlier analysis of approximately 600 of the donors. A cluster of highly shared sequence variants was judged likely to be a technical artifact of the sequencing pipeline. Only TCR beta chains were sequenced in this cohort, and the absence of alpha or paired-chain data limited detectable features. HLA typing was unavailable for some donors at each locus, so association tests used only the typed subset. For the cohort, immune exposure information was limited to CMV serostatus. In a later analysis, the rate of TCR association differed among HLA loci, with DRB1 alleles having the most associated TCRs and HLA-C alleles having the fewest. Sequencing depth was assumed to be roughly uniform across donors in the presence/absence analyses, though that assumption may not hold. A later analysis reported that several top co-occurrence clusters appeared linked to parvovirus B19, influenza, CMV and Epstein-Barr virus. Because counts were too low, about 18 rarely observed V segments, including chromosome 9 orphons, were excluded from the earlier analysis of around 640 of the donors. Correlated functional status among segregating V segments might be attributable to linkage disequilibrium, but an unknown experimental factor could not be ruled out. According to a later genetic analysis, donors in an Asian-associated ancestry cluster had fewer N-insertions in productive TCRs than the approximately 650-donor mean.

The sequencing input was PBMCs. The chain is assembled from TRBV28 and TRBJ2-5; 10 central nucleotides agree with TRBD1. The TCR sequence derives from a woman in her thirties or forties in good health and CMV-seropositive. The CDR3 reads as follows: CASSLLGTGVIETQYF. The nucleotide sequence is given as TGTGCCAGCAGTTTATTAGGGACAGGGGTAATAGAGACCCAGTACTTC. The entire variable domain, with the stretches around the CDR3 drawn from the reference TRBV28 and TRBJ2-5 proteins, is DVKVTQSSRYLVKRTGEKVFLECVQDMDHENMFWYRQDPGLGLRLIYFSYDVKMKEKGDIPEGYSVSREKKERFSLILESASTNQTSMYLCASSLLGTGVIETQYFGPGTRLLVL.